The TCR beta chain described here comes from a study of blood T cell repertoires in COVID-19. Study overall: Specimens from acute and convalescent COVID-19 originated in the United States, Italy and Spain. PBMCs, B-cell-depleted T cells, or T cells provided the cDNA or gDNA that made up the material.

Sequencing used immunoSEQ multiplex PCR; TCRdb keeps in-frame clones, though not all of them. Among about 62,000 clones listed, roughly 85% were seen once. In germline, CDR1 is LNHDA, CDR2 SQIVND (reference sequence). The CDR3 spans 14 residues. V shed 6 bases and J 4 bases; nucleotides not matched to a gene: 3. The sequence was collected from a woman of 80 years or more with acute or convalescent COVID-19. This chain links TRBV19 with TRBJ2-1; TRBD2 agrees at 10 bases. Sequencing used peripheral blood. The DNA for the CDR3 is TGTGCCAGTAGATCACTAGCGGGGTACAATGAGCAGTTCTTC. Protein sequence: CASRSLAGYNEQFF.